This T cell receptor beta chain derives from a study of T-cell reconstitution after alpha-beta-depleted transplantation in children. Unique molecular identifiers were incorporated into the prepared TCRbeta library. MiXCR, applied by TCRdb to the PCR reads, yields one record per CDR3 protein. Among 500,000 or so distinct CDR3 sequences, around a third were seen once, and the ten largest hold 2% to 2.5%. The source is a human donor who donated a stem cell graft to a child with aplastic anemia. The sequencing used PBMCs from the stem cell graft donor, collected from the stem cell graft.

The CDR3 loop is CASSRGTQAAGGNTIYF. The CDR3 DNA follows: TGCGCCAGCAGCCGCGGGACTCAAGCGGCGGGAGGAAACACCATATATTTT. The V call is TRBV4-3, the J call TRBJ1-3, with D perhaps TRBD1 (5 bases). Trimming cost V 4 bases and J 4 bases, with 20 bases left between them. CDR3 length: 17 amino acids. Germline V gene sequence: CDR1 LGHNA, CDR2 YSLEER.